The rows below give T cell receptor beta chains drawn from one sample of a study of blood T cells in healthy people across ages. TCRdb called the 5' RACE reads again in MiXCR, with one record for every CDR3 protein. The sample yields about 680,000 distinct CDR3 sequences, more than 40% seen once. What was sequenced was blood. These receptor sequences come from a woman in her sixties or seventies in good health. CDR3s leave out the opening cysteine and the closing phenylalanine or tryptophan. Fields, in order: D gene, J gene, V gene, CDR3 protein. D genes are given only for firm matches.

d_call: NA; j_call: TRBJ1-4; v_call: TRBV12-3/TRBV12-4; cdr3_aa: ASFQGPDEKLF
d_call: TRBD2; j_call: TRBJ2-5; v_call: TRBV7-3; cdr3_aa: ASSQPLAGEETQY
d_call: NA; j_call: TRBJ1-6; v_call: TRBV20-1; cdr3_aa: SASGPVGSPLH
d_call: NA; j_call: TRBJ2-5; v_call: TRBV7-2; cdr3_aa: ASSFSAQETQY
d_call: TRBD1; j_call: TRBJ2-7; v_call: TRBV6-1; cdr3_aa: ASSEYRGPYEQY
d_call: NA; j_call: TRBJ2-3; v_call: TRBV7-2; cdr3_aa: ASSLIGLSTDTQY
d_call: TRBD2; j_call: TRBJ2-3; v_call: TRBV15; cdr3_aa: ATTQGLAGGGDTQY
d_call: TRBD1; j_call: TRBJ2-5; v_call: TRBV7-9; cdr3_aa: ASSFGQGVETQY
d_call: TRBD2; j_call: TRBJ2-1; v_call: TRBV27; cdr3_aa: ASRGLAGVRSSYNEQF
d_call: NA; j_call: TRBJ2-7; v_call: TRBV20-1; cdr3_aa: SARVPTRYEQY
d_call: NA; j_call: TRBJ2-7; v_call: TRBV12-3/TRBV12-4; cdr3_aa: ASSLRLGGLGINEQY
d_call: TRBD2; j_call: TRBJ2-5; v_call: TRBV20-1; cdr3_aa: SARLPGLAGTQY
d_call: TRBD2; j_call: TRBJ2-5; v_call: TRBV5-1; cdr3_aa: ASRRSGTPPKETQY
d_call: NA; j_call: TRBJ2-7; v_call: TRBV29-1; cdr3_aa: SVWGSYEQY
d_call: NA; j_call: TRBJ2-7; v_call: TRBV10-3; cdr3_aa: AISQGFYEQY
d_call: NA; j_call: TRBJ2-3; v_call: TRBV29-1; cdr3_aa: GVEPLLLSTDTQY
d_call: TRBD1; j_call: TRBJ2-5; v_call: TRBV29-1; cdr3_aa: SVNGQGEGNEQY
d_call: NA; j_call: TRBJ2-7; v_call: TRBV28; cdr3_aa: ASALTVTYEQY
d_call: NA; j_call: TRBJ1-2; v_call: TRBV5-1; cdr3_aa: ASSLEASNYGYT
d_call: TRBD2; j_call: TRBJ2-7; v_call: TRBV20-1; cdr3_aa: SAPPSGMGEQY
d_call: NA; j_call: TRBJ2-3; v_call: TRBV29-1; cdr3_aa: SVGRWRTQGDTQY